Sequencing of this TCR beta chain was carried out in a study of human T cells and chemical hapten exposure. Background on the study: Each patch test put 0.01% DPC on the upper back, and results were read at 6 days. Mostly female, the patients presented with alopecia areata, totalis or universalis.

This clonotype was found a few times. V was trimmed by 6 bases and J by 6 bases, leaving 10 bases between them. There are 12 residues in the CDR3. The library put unique molecular identifiers onto individual cDNA molecules. Each CDR3 protein gets one entry after TCRdb re-called the RACE reads with MiXCR. In the table there are about 190,000 distinct CDR3 sequences, about 22% of which are singletons. Time point of the sample: patch test 3, about 24 weeks after DPC sensitization. Documented treatment: therapeutic diphenylcyclopropenone sensitization with weekly scalp DPC. Extraction yielded total RNA from whole blood (unfractionated).

The source was whole blood, collected in connection with sensitization to the hapten diphenylcyclopropenone (DPC). V is TRBV12-3 or TRBV12-4 and J is TRBJ2-3, with a weak D call TRBD1 (7 bases). This TCR came from a woman in her thirties or forties with alopecia areata. Some clones in this sample may be carry-over from other donors' samples. In DNA form, the CDR3 reads TGTGCCAGCAGCAGGGGGGCGGATACGCAGTATTTT. Protein sequence: CASSRGADTQYF.